The sequence of this TCR beta chain was determined in a study of blood T cell repertoires in COVID-19. Study-wide background: Both acute and convalescent COVID-19 samples were obtained from the United States, Italy and Spain. The cDNA or gDNA used as material had been derived from T cells, B-cell-depleted T cells, or PBMCs.

Original methodology: Quantification of nucleated cells was approximated via reference gene primer amplification. Only in-frame clones appear in the TCRdb table, and some are missing; sequencing was by immunoSEQ multiplex PCR. The V and J calls and the clone size are those of that table, but D and trimming were determined from the DNA. Among about 51,000 clones listed, over 75% were seen once. Germline CDR1 is SGHTA and CDR2 is FQGTGA. The CDR3 length is 13 residues. The V and J ends lost 5 bases and 2 bases, in that order; junction bases with no gene match: 2. V is TRBV7-3 and J is TRBJ2-5; 7 bases are a match to TRBD2. This receptor was taken from a man between 50 and 59 years old with active COVID-19. The sample taken for sequencing was peripheral blood. CDR3 nucleotide sequence: TGTGCCAGCAGCCCGGGACTACAAGAGACCCAGTACTTC. Residues: CASSPGLQETQYF.